Below, 20 T cell receptor beta chains from the same sample are listed, as sequenced in a study of T cell responses to AZD1222 COVID-19 vaccine. Sequenced by immunoSEQ multiplex PCR; TCRdb stores in-frame clones only, minus some. The profile shows some 91,000 clones, roughly 89% of them singletons. Here the sequenced sample was peripheral blood, taken on day 0 of AZD1222 vaccination. The receptors here all came from an adult in good health.

The chain joins TRBV9 to TRBJ1-2; possible D gene TRBD1, 5 bases. CDR1 is SGDLS and CDR2 is YYNGEE in the germline V gene. Trimming took off 3 bases at V and 8 bases at J, with 14 bases between the two ends. CDR3 length: 13 residues. The CDR3 nucleotides are TGTGCCAGCAGCGATACCGGGACCCCCGGCTACACCTTC. This gives the protein CASSDTGTPGYTF.

The genes are TRBV4-1 and TRBJ2-5, with 10 bases aligning to TRBD1. Germline V gene sequence: CDR1 MGHRA, CDR2 YSYEKL. The CDR3 extends over 19 amino acids. Trimming at V came to 2 bases and at J to 4 bases, leaving 16 bases not matched to a gene. CDR3 protein: CASSQISSIRDRGIETQYF. Here the CDR3 DNA reads TGCGCCAGCAGCCAAATCTCTTCTATCCGGGACAGGGGAATAGAGACCCAGTACTTC.

This chain joins TRBV4-3 and TRBJ2-1, with 12 bases matching TRBD2. The V gene end was trimmed by 4 bases and the J gene end by 5 bases; junction bases not matched to a gene: 6. In germline, CDR1 is LGHNA, CDR2 YSLEER. The CDR3 is 16 residues long. CDR3 residues: CASSLRLAGDHNEQFF. CDR3 nucleotides: TGCGCCAGCAGCCTCCGACTAGCGGGGGACCACAATGAGCAGTTCTTC.

This sequence joins TRBV4-2 and TRBJ2-1; 8 nucleotides line up with TRBD2. V dropped 1 base and J dropped 8; count of bases not matched to a gene: 10. CDR3 length equals 16 residues. Germline CDR1 and CDR2: LGHNA and YNFKEQ. CDR3 nucleotide sequence: TGTGCCAGCAGCCAAGTAGCTAGCGGGTTACGGGATGAGCAGTTCTTC. Amino acids: CASSQVASGLRDEQFF.

This clone was counted a single time. The chain is built from TRBV10-3 and TRBJ2-7; 11 bases agree with TRBD2. Per the germline V gene, CDR1 is ENHRY and CDR2 is SYGVKD. V lost 4 bases, J lost 3 bases, and 2 bases stayed unmatched. The CDR3 is 14 residues long. The CDR3 is CAISVTSGSYEQYF. In DNA, the CDR3 is TGTGCCATCAGTGTAACTAGCGGGAGCTACGAGCAGTACTTC.

This rearrangement joins TRBV5-1 to TRBJ1-6, with D perhaps matching TRBD1 (5 bases). The V and J ends lost 0 bases and 9 bases respectively, with 10 bases between them. There are 14 residues in the CDR3. Per the germline V gene, CDR1 is SGHRS and CDR2 is YFSETQ. CDR3 bases: TGCGCCAGCAGCTTGGTTGTGGGGGTTTCACCCCTCCACTTT. It yields the protein CASSLVVGVSPLHF. Full variable domain (remainder filled in from reference TRBV5-1 and TRBJ1-6): KAGVTQTPRYLIKTRGQQVTLSCSPISGHRSVSWYQQTPGQGLQFLFEYFSETQRNKGNFPGRFSGRQFSNSRSEMNVSTLELGDSALYLCASSLVVGVSPLHFGNGTRLTVT.

The chain couples TRBV11-3 to TRBJ2-3; D tentatively reads TRBD1 or TRBD2 (7 bases each). V was trimmed by 4 bases and J by 3 bases, leaving 17 bases between them. Germline CDR1 reads SGHNT; CDR2 reads YENEEA. The CDR3 has 16 residues. CDR3: CASSSRTGGGTDTQYF. CDR3 in DNA: TGTGCCAGCAGCTCCCGGACAGGCGGGGGTACAGATACGCAGTATTTT.

This chain uses TRBV19 with TRBJ1-6; a weak D match, TRBD1 (6 bases). The V end was cut by 5 bases, the J end by 3 bases, with 14 bases between. Germline V gene sequence: CDR1 LNHDA, CDR2 SQIVND (reference sequence). CDR3 size: 16 residues. CDR3 in amino acids: CASSFQGGGYNSPLHF. The DNA of the CDR3 is TGTGCCAGTAGTTTCCAGGGAGGGGGCTATAATTCACCCCTCCACTTT.

The chain carries TRBV5-1 and TRBJ2-1; 7 bases match TRBD1. The germline V gene has CDR1 SGHRS and CDR2 YFSETQ. The ends lost 0 bases at V and 8 bases at J; junction bases unmatched: 23. The CDR3 loop spans 20 amino acids. DNA of the CDR3: TGCGCCAGCAGCTTGGGGCAGGGGGTAGCCTGGACCCGAAGGGGCGATGAGCAGTTCTTC. Encoded protein: CASSLGQGVAWTRRGDEQFF.

The table lists this clone with a count of one. The V call is TRBV24-1, the J call TRBJ2-2, with D possibly being TRBD2 (5 bases). This CDR3 has 15 residues. Trimming removed 3 bases at V and 7 bases at J, with 14 bases between. Germline V gene lookup returns CDR1 KGHDR and CDR2 SFDVKD. The chain's CDR3 is CATSDPGIAGGELFF. The DNA for the CDR3 is TGTGCCACCAGTGATCCTGGGATCGCGGGCGGGGAGCTGTTTTTT.

The rearrangement links TRBV6-5 to TRBJ2-7; 9 bases are a match to TRBD2. Germline V gene data show CDR1 as MNHEY and CDR2 as SVGAGI. V trimming: 6 bases; J trimming: 2 bases; junction bases outside the gene matches: 5. The CDR3 spans 14 residues. Written as DNA, the CDR3 is TGTGCCAGCAGCCTGACTAGCGGAGCCTACGAGCAGTACTTC. It translates to CASSLTSGAYEQYF.

J is TRBJ1-1 and V is TRBV6-5; D is unclear. V lost 2 bases to trimming and J lost 2 bases, with 6 bases between them. This CDR3 contains 13 residues. The germline V gene has CDR1 MNHEY and CDR2 SVGAGI. The CDR3 DNA follows: TGTGCCAGCAGTTACGGGGAAAACACTGAAGCTTTCTTT. The encoded protein is CASSYGENTEAFF.

The gene calls are TRBV5-6 and TRBJ1-2, with a possible D match to TRBD1 (5 bases). The V end was cut by 0 bases, the J end by 3 bases, with 12 bases between. In germline, CDR1 is SGHDT, CDR2 YYEEEE. The CDR3 length is 15 residues. For the CDR3, the DNA is TGTGCCAGCAGCTTGGCCGTGGGGGTGCACTATGGCTACACCTTC. As protein: CASSLAVGVHYGYTF.

This clone was observed once. The rearrangement joins TRBV4-2 to TRBJ2-2; TRBD1 matches 7 bases. Germline V gene sequence: CDR1 LGHNA, CDR2 YNFKEQ. The ends lost 0 bases at V and 4 bases at J; junction bases unmatched: 5. The CDR3 totals 16 residues. The CDR3 nucleotides are TGTGCCAGCAGCCAAGATCTACAGGGGATCACCGGGGAGCTGTTTTTT. Amino acids: CASSQDLQGITGELFF.

The chain joins TRBV11-2 to TRBJ1-1; D gene unclear. V gave up 3 bases and J gave up 1 base, with 3 bases separating them. In germline, CDR1 is SGHAT, CDR2 FQNNGV. This CDR3 comprises 12 residues. This chain's CDR3 is CASSFQNTEAFF. Written as DNA, the CDR3 is TGTGCCAGCAGCTTTCAGAACACTGAAGCTTTCTTT.

This chain connects TRBV7-2 to TRBJ1-3; no reliable D call. V lost 0 bases to trimming and J lost 4 bases, with 4 bases between them. Germline CDR1 is SGHTA and CDR2 is FQGNSA. There are 13 residues in the CDR3. In DNA, the CDR3 is TGTGCCAGCAGCTTAGCGAGGGGAAACACCATATATTTT. As protein: CASSLARGNTIYF.

The chain recombines TRBV21-1 with TRBJ2-5; the DNA was not used to check the table's D call, TRBD2. TRBV21-1 corresponds to a pseudogene. The CDR3 loop spans 16 amino acids. The DNA of the CDR3 is TGTGCCAGCAGCAAAGTCCATTCGGGGAAGGGAGAGACCCAGTACTTC. Its protein is CASSKVHSGKGETQYF.

The chain's CDR3 is CASSQQRDQPQHF. The DNA of the CDR3 is TGTGCCAGCAGCCAACAACGCGATCAGCCCCAGCATTTT. The chain couples TRBV3-1 (or the pseudogene TRBV3-2) to TRBJ1-5, with D uncertain. The V and J ends lost 2 bases and 5 bases respectively, with 7 bases between them. The germline V gene has CDR1 LGHDT and CDR2 YNNKEL (reference sequence). The CDR3 runs 13 residues.

This rearrangement joins TRBV9 to TRBJ1-5; D is uncertain. This CDR3 comprises 15 residues. Germline V gene sequence: CDR1 SGDLS, CDR2 YYNGEE. V was trimmed by 0 bases and J by 3 bases, leaving 10 bases between them. In DNA form, the CDR3 reads TGTGCCAGCAGCGTAGGTGTGGGTTTCAATCAGCCCCAGCATTTT. This gives the protein CASSVGVGFNQPQHF.

This clone was seen only once. This chain joins TRBV20-1 and TRBJ1-4, with 8 bases aligning to TRBD1. The germline CDR1 and CDR2 sequences are DFQATT and SNEGSKA (reference sequence). This CDR3 has 15 amino acids. V was pared by 3 bases and J by 1 base, with 4 bases of the junction left unmatched. The CDR3 nucleotides read TGCAGTGCTAGTTCTACAGGGGGAACTAATGAAAAACTGTTTTTT. It yields the protein CSASSTGGTNEKLFF.